This TCR beta chain was captured in a study of blood T cell repertoires in COVID-19. At the level of the study: Researchers got acute and convalescent COVID-19 samples from the United States, Italy and Spain. Sources were T cells, B-cell-depleted T cells, or PBMCs; the material itself was cDNA or gDNA.

J was trimmed by 8 bases and V by 1 base; bases with no gene match: 9. Per the germline V gene, CDR1 is MGHRA and CDR2 is YSYEKL. This CDR3 spans 15 amino acids. TCRdb's copy holds only in-frame clones and misses some; the assay was immunoSEQ multiplex PCR. This sample has some 42,000 clones, with 88% found just once. This sequence originates from a human donor in a cohort sampled during active COVID-19. The genes are TRBV4-1 and TRBJ1-2; 8 bases match TRBD1. Material for sequencing was peripheral blood. The CDR3 sequence is CASSQGLQGVGGYTF. The CDR3 coding sequence is TGCGCCAGCAGCCAAGGATTACAGGGGGTAGGGGGCTACACCTTC.